What follows are 14 T cell receptor beta chains derived from one specimen sequenced in a study of blood T cell repertoires in COVID-19. The table came from immunoSEQ multiplex PCR; TCRdb's copy has only in-frame clones and leaves some out. This sample carries roughly 200,000 clones, over 75% of them seen once, and the ten largest clones take around 9.9%. Material for sequencing was peripheral blood. Source of these receptors: a human donor with active or convalescent COVID-19. The donor label of this sample is uncertain.

This clone was found once. The rearrangement joins TRBV12-2 to TRBJ1-1. TRBV12-2 is a documented pseudogene. The CDR3 is 17 residues long. Here the CDR3 reads CASRLAQYARRETEAFF. The CDR3, as DNA: TGTGCAAGTCGCTTAGCGCAATACGCCAGGCGGGAAACTGAAGCTTTCTTT.

This clone came up once. J is TRBJ2-3 and V is TRBV6-4, with 9 nucleotides matching TRBD2. This CDR3 has 16 residues. Germline trimming cut 6 bases from V and 0 bases from J; bases unmatched to any gene: 7. Germline V gene sequence: CDR1 MRHNA, CDR2 SNTAGT. The CDR3 DNA is TGTGCCAGCAGAAGGCGGGAGGGCCTAAGCACAGATACGCAGTATTTT. Amino acids: CASRRREGLSTDTQYF.

This clone has more than one count but fewer than ten. The chain uses TRBV6-5 and TRBJ2-7, with D possibly TRBD1 on 5 matching bases. This CDR3 is built from 13 residues. Germline lookup yields CDR1 MNHEY and CDR2 SVGAGI. The germline V and J ends were trimmed by 7 bases and 4 bases, with 14 bases remaining between them. The CDR3 DNA sequence: TGTGCCAGCACCTCGCTCAGGGAATACGAGCAGTACTTC. It specifies CASTSLREYEQYF.

CDR3: CASNGVSYNEQFF. The CDR3 DNA reads as TGTGCCAGTAACGGGGTTTCCTACAATGAGCAGTTCTTC. The rearrangement uses TRBV19 and TRBJ2-1; a weak D match, TRBD2 (5 bases). V dropped 7 bases and J dropped 1 base, with 8 bases sitting between them. The CDR3 runs to 13 residues. CDR1 is LNHDA, CDR2 SQIVND, per germline (reference sequence).

This chain joins TRBV7-3 and TRBJ2-2; perhaps TRBD2 as D (5 bases). V lost 5 bases and J lost 4, with 11 bases in between. The CDR3 is made up of 14 amino acids. Germline assignment: CDR1 SGHTA and CDR2 FQGTGA. CDR3 residues: CASSPPGSTGELFF. CDR3 nucleotides: TGTGCCAGCAGCCCGCCGGGATCCACCGGGGAGCTGTTTTTT.

The rearrangement joins TRBV5-1 to TRBJ2-2; D not resolved. The V gene lost 0 bases and the J gene lost 9 bases, with 15 bases spanning the gap. Per the germline V gene, CDR1 is SGHRS and CDR2 is YFSETQ. The length of the CDR3 is 15 residues. CDR3 residues: CASSLGAPTPRELFF. In DNA form, the CDR3 reads TGCGCCAGCAGCTTGGGAGCCCCAACGCCACGGGAGCTGTTTTTT. The full variable domain, rest sourced from reference TRBV5-1 and TRBJ2-2, is KAGVTQTPRYLIKTRGQQVTLSCSPISGHRSVSWYQQTPGQGLQFLFEYFSETQRNKGNFPGRFSGRQFSNSRSEMNVSTLELGDSALYLCASSLGAPTPRELFFGEGSRLTVL.

The V call is TRBV28, the J call TRBJ1-2, with D possibly matching TRBD1 (6 bases). V was pared by 4 bases and J by 1 base, with 10 bases between. The germline gives CDR1 MDHEN, CDR2 SYDVKM. CDR3 length: 14 residues. The DNA of the CDR3 is TGTGCCAGCAGTTATTTAGGGGGTAACTATGGCTACACCTTC. Residues: CASSYLGGNYGYTF.

The V and J genes are TRBV29-1 and TRBJ2-7; 8 positions match TRBD1. CDR1 SQVTM and CDR2 ANQGSEA come from the germline V gene. The CDR3 consists of 13 residues. The V gene end was trimmed by 5 bases and the J gene end by 3 bases; junction bases not matched to a gene: 6. CDR3 bases: TGCAGCGTTTCCGGGACAGGAGACTACGAGCAGTACTTC. Protein sequence: CSVSGTGDYEQYF.

This rearrangement joins TRBV15 to TRBJ2-7; 8 bases fit TRBD1. Germline V gives CDR1 LNHNV, CDR2 YYDKDF (reference sequence). V shed 5 bases and J 1 base; nucleotides not matched to a gene: 4. The CDR3 totals 14 residues. The CDR3 region is CATSLGQGSYEQYF. The CDR3 nucleotides are TGTGCCACCAGCCTAGGACAGGGTTCCTACGAGCAGTACTTC.

Concerning this clone: This specimen includes other DNA sequences encoding the same CDR3. This sequence joins TRBV19 and TRBJ1-2; the D gene is possibly TRBD1 (5 bases). Trimming took 1 base from V and 0 from J, leaving 6 bases between them. The V gene's germline CDR1 is LNHDA and CDR2 SQIVND (reference sequence). This CDR3 is 14 amino acids long. The CDR3 DNA is TGTGCCAGTAGTATAGCGACAGCTAACTATGGCTACACCTTC. Its protein is CASSIATANYGYTF.

V and J are TRBV18 and TRBJ2-1; the D is unclear. CDR3 length: 11 residues. CDR1 is KGHSH and CDR2 is LQKENI in the germline V gene. V was cut by 1 base and J by 8 bases, with 3 bases left in between. The DNA for the CDR3 is TGTGCCAGCTCACCACGCGATGAGCAGTTCTTC. It yields the protein CASSPRDEQFF.

At least ten counts were recorded for this clone. The chain uses TRBV27 and TRBJ2-3; the D gene is possibly TRBD2 (5 bases). This CDR3 has 13 amino acids. CDR1 is MNHEY, CDR2 SMNVEV, per germline (reference sequence). V lost 5 bases to trimming and J lost 7 bases, with 13 bases between them. The CDR3 DNA reads as TGTGCCAGCAGTCCATGGGAGAGTCATACGCAGTATTTT. It specifies CASSPWESHTQYF.

The rearrangement uses TRBV27 and TRBJ2-7; tentatively, D is TRBD2 (6 bases). This CDR3 contains 12 residues. CDR1 is MNHEY and CDR2 is SMNVEV in the germline V gene (reference sequence). The DNA for the CDR3 is TGTTCGGCGGGACCTTGGTCCTACGAGCAGTACTTC. This translates into CSAGPWSYEQYF.

V gene TRBV5-1 combines with J gene TRBJ2-3; D gene ambiguous. The germline V and J ends were trimmed by 1 base and 2 bases, with 5 bases remaining between them. Germline lookup yields CDR1 SGHRS and CDR2 YFSETQ. This CDR3 has 13 residues. CDR3 nucleotides: TGCGCCAGCAGCTTGCTCTCCACAGATACGCAGTATTTT. This gives the protein CASSLLSTDTQYF.